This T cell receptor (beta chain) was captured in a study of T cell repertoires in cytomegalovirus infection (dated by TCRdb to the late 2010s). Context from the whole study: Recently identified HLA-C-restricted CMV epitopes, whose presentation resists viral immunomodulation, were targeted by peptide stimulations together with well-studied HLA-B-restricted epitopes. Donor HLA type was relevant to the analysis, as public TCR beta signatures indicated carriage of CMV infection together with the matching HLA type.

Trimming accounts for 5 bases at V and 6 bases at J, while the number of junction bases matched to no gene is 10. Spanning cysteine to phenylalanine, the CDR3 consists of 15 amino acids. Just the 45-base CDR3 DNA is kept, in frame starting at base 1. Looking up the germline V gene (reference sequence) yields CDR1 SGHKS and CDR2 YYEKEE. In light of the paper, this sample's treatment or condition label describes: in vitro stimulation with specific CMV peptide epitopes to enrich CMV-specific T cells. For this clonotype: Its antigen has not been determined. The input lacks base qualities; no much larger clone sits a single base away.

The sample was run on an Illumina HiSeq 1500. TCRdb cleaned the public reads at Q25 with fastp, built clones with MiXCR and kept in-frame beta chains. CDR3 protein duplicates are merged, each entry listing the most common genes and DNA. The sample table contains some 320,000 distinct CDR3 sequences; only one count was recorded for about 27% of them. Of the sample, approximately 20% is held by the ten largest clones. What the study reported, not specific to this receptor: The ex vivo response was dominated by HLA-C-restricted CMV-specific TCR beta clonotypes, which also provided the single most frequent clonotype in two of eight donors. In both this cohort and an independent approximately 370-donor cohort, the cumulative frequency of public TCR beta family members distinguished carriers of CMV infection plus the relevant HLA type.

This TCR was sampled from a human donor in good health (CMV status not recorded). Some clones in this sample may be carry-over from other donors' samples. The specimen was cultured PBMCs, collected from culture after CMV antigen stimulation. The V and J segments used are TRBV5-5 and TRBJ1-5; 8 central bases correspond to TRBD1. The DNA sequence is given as TGTGCCAGCAGGCGGGACAGGCAGGCGGGTCAGCCCCAGCATTTT. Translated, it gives CASRRDRQAGQPQHF.